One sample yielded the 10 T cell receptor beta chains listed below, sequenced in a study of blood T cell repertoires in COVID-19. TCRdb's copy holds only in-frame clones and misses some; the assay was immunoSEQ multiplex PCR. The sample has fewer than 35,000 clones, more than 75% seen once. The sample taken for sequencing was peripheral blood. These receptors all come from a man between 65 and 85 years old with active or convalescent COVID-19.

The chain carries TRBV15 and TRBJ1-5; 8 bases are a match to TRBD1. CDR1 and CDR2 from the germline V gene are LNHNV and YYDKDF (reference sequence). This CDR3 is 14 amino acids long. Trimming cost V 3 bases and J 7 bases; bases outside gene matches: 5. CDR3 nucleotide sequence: TGTGCCACCAGCAGGTCGACAGGGGAACAGCCCCAGCATTTT. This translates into CATSRSTGEQPQHF.

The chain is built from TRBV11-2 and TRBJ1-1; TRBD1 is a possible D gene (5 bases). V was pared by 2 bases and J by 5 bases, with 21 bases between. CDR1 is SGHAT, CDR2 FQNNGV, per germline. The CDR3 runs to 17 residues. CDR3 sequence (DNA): TGTGCCAGCAGCTTATCCCTGGCGGCAGGGCGGCGGACTGAAGCTTTCTTT. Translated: CASSLSLAAGRRTEAFF.

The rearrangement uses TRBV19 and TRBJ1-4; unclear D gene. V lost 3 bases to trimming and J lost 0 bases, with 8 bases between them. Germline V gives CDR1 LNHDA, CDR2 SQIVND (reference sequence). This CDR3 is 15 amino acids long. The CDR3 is CASSISRATNEKLFF. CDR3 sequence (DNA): TGTGCCAGTAGTATCAGTCGTGCAACTAATGAAAAACTGTTTTTT.

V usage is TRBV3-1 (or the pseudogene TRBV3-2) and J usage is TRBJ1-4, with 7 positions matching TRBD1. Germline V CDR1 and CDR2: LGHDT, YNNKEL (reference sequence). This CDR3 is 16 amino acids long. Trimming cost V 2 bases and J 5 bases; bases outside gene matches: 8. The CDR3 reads CASSQPRTGNNEKLFF. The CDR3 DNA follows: TGTGCCAGCAGCCAACCCCGGACAGGAAACAATGAAAAACTGTTTTTT.

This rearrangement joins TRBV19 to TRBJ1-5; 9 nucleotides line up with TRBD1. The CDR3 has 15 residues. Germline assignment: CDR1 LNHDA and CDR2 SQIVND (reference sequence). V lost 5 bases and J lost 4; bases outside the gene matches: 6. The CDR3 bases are TGTGCCAGTAGTGCAATCGGGACAGGGAATCAGCCCCAGCATTTT. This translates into CASSAIGTGNQPQHF.

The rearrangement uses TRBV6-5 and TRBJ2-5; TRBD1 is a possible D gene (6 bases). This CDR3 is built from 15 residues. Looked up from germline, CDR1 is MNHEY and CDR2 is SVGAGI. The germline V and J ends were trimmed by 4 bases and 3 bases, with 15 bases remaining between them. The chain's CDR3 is CASSSPRDKEETQYF. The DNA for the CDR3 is TGTGCCAGCAGTTCCCCCCGGGACAAAGAAGAGACCCAGTACTTC.

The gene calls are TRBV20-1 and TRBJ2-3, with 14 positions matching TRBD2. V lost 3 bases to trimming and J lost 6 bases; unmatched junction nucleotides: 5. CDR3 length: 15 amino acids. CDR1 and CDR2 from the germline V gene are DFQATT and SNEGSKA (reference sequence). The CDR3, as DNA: TGCAGTGCTAGTGTAGGGACTAGCGGGAGTGATACGCAGTATTTT. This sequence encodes CSASVGTSGSDTQYF.

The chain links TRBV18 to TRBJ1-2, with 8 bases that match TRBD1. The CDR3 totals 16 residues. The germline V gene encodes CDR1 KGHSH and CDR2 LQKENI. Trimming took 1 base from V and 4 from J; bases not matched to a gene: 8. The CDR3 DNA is TGTGCCAGCTCACCACAAGGTCAGGGGGCGGTCTATGGCTACACCTTC. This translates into CASSPQGQGAVYGYTF. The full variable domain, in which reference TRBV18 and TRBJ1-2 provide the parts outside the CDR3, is NAGVMQNPRHLVRRRGQEARLRCSPMKGHSHVYWYRQLPEEGLKFMVYLQKENIIDESGMPKERFSAEFPKEGPSILRIQQVVRGDSAAYFCASSPQGQGAVYGYTFGSGTRLTVV.

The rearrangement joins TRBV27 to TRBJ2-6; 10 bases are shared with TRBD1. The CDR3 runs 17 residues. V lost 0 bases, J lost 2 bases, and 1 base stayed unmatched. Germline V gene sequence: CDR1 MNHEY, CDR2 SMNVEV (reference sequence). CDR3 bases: TGTGCCAGCAGTTTATCCGGGACAGGGGCTGGGGCCAACGTCCTGACTTTC. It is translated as CASSLSGTGAGANVLTF. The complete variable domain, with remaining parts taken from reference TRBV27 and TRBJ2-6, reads EAQVTQNPRYLITVTGKKLTVTCSQNMNHEYMSWYRQDPGLGLRQIYYSMNVEVTDKGDVPEGYKVSRKEKRNFPLILESPSPNQTSLYFCASSLSGTGAGANVLTFGAGSRLTVL.

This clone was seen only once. The CDR3 sequence: CASSFDTGGTEAFF. CDR3 DNA: TGTGCCAGCAGTTTCGATACAGGGGGAACTGAAGCTTTCTTT. The chain couples TRBV6-5 to TRBJ1-1, with 8 nucleotides matching TRBD1. V shed 4 bases, J shed 5 bases, and the junction held 6 bases outside the gene matches. Germline CDR1 reads MNHEY; CDR2 reads SVGAGI. The CDR3 consists of 14 residues.